This T cell receptor beta chain was sequenced in a study of PD-L1 blockade in urothelial cancer. Overall study: It was around 2014 that patients started atezolizumab at 1,200 mg intravenously every 3 weeks.

The cohort comprised individuals with locally advanced or metastatic urothelial carcinoma. The data were produced by immunoSEQ multiplex PCR, yet TCRdb's version contains in-frame clones alone and is incomplete. The top ten hold 3% to 4% of the sample, which has just over 50,000 clones, around three quarters seen once. Germline V gene lookup returns CDR1 MNHNS and CDR2 SASEGT. The CDR3 runs 14 residues. Germline trimming cut 6 bases from V and 5 bases from J; bases unmatched to any gene: 5. The clonotype originates from a man between 65 and 79 years old with urothelial cancer. The sample here was PBMCs, taken around atezolizumab (anti-PD-L1) treatment. The chain uses TRBV6-1 and TRBJ2-7, with 12 bases lining up with TRBD1. The CDR3 loop is CASRSGTGGNEQYF. In DNA, the CDR3 is TGTGCCAGCAGATCCGGGACAGGGGGCAACGAGCAGTACTTC.